This T cell receptor (beta chain) was identified in a study of T cells after yellow fever vaccination. Study findings and constraints: Researchers report a weaker secondary response that nonetheless peaked faster, day 5 versus 15. Clonotype sharing between CD4 and CD8 compartments was small. A large majority of primary-vaccination clones showed up again after the booster (approximately 95% CD4, about 87% CD8).

There are many counts of this clonotype. Antigen: not known. Trimming removed 0 bases from V and 1 base from J, with 4 bases in between. In germline, CDR1 is SEHNR, CDR2 FQNEAQ (reference sequence). The CDR3 totals 15 residues. TCRdb ran MiXCR on the 5' RACE reads and lists one entry per CDR3 protein. The repertoire has 170,000 or so distinct CDR3 sequences, approximately 6.2% of them found once; the top ten carry roughly 3%. This specimen consisted of CD4+ T cells sorted from PBMCs, obtained on the day of the first yellow fever vaccination. This clonotype was sampled from a man aged 18 to 29 who received the YFV17D yellow fever vaccine. V and J are TRBV7-9 and TRBJ1-6; D remains unclear. In DNA form, the CDR3 reads TGTGCCAGCAGCTTAGCGGAGTCCTATAATTCACCCCTCCACTTT. It encodes CASSLAESYNSPLHF. The whole variable domain, remainder taken from reference TRBV7-9 and TRBJ1-6, is DTGVSQNPRHKITKRGQNVTFRCDPISEHNRLYWYRQTLGQGPEFLTYFQNEAQLEKSRLLSDRFSAERPKGSFSTLEIQRTEQGDSAMYLCASSLAESYNSPLHFGNGTRLTVT.